This TCR beta chain was captured in a study of early T cells in non-severe SARS-CoV-2 infection. The overall study: Unpaired chains resulted from sequencing bulk RNA of unsorted whole blood. Overall study results and limits: Database matching using VDJdb favored anti-spike CD8 responses, with private and CD4 specificities left missing.

The CDR3 runs to 17 residues. The ends were cut back, 1 base at V and 4 bases at J, with 19 bases in the middle. Per germline, CDR1 SGHTA and CDR2 FQGNSA. Unique molecular identifiers were attached to individual cDNA molecules. Via MiXCR, TCRdb re-called the 5' RACE reads, giving one row per CDR3 protein. The sample has about 23,000 distinct CDR3 sequences; 5.3% are singletons. In its sample, this clonotype is medium-sized (0.01 to 0.1%). Its antigen remains unidentified. The clonotype was recovered from an adult who was a healthcare worker with PCR-confirmed SARS-CoV-2 infection or an uninfected control (not recorded which). The V and J genes are TRBV7-2 and TRBJ1-2; the D is unclear. Sample: whole blood. CDR3 nucleotide sequence: TGTGCCAGCAGCTTAGTAAATGTCGCCACAGCGCCCTATGGCTACACCTTC. Its translation is CASSLVNVATAPYGYTF.